What follows is one T cell receptor beta chain and its context. This sample was taken from a study of T cells in Graves' hyperthyroidism and ophthalmopathy. Out of over 7.5 ml of fresh peripheral blood came the PBMCs. The source material, RNA transcripts, was used to amplify TCR beta CDR3 regions. A set of HTBI primers served as the primers for a first-round RT-PCR of the TCR CDR3. TCRdb reprocessed the multiplex PCR reads via MiXCR and lists one record per CDR3 protein. Of around 700,000 distinct CDR3 sequences listed, around 40% are singletons. This CDR3 contains 15 residues. The junction had 8 bases not matched to a gene; V was cut back by 4 bases and J by 2 bases. In germline, CDR1 is LGHDT, CDR2 YNNKEL (reference sequence).

This TCR was sampled from a woman in her thirties or forties with Graves' hyperthyroidism. Sequencing was done on a sample of blood. This chain links TRBV3-1 with TRBJ2-7, with 7 bases aligning to TRBD2. The DNA of the CDR3 is TGTGCCAGCAGCCGAGGACTAGACCGAACCTACGAGCAGTACTTC. Amino acid sequence: CASSRGLDRTYEQYF.